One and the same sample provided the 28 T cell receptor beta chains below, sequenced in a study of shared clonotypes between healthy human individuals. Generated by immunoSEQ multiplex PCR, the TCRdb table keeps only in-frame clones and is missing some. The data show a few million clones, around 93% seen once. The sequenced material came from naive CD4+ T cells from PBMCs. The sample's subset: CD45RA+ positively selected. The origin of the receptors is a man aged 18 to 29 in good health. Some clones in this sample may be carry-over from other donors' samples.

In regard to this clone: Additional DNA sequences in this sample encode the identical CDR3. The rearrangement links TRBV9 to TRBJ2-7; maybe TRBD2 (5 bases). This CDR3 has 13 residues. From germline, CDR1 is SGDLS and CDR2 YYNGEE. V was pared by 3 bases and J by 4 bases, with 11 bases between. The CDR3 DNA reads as TGTGCCAGCAGCGGCGGGTCGCCGTACGAGCAGTACTTC. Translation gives CASSGGSPYEQYF.

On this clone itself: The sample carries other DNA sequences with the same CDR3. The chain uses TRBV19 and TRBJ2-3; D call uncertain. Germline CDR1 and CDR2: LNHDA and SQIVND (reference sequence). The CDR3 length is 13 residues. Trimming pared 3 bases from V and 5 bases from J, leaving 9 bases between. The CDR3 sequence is CASSIRVGDTQYF. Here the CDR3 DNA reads TGTGCCAGTAGTATTAGGGTCGGAGATACGCAGTATTTT.

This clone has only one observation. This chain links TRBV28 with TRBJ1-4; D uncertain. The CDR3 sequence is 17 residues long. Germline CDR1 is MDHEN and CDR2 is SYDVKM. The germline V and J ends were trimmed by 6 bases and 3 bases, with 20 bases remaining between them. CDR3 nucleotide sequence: TGTGCCAGCAGACCCCGAAAGTCTGATCGTGCTAATGAAAAACTGTTTTTT. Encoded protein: CASRPRKSDRANEKLFF. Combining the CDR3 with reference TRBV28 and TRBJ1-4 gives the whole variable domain DVKVTQSSRYLVKRTGEKVFLECVQDMDHENMFWYRQDPGLGLRLIYFSYDVKMKEKGDIPEGYSVSREKKERFSLILESASTNQTSMYLCASRPRKSDRANEKLFFGSGTQLSVL.

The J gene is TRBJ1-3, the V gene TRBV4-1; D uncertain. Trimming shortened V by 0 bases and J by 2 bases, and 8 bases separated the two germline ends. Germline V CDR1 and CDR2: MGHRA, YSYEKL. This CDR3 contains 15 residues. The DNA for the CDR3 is TGCGCCAGCAGCCAAGATCAGGCTCCTGGAAACACCATATATTTT. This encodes CASSQDQAPGNTIYF.

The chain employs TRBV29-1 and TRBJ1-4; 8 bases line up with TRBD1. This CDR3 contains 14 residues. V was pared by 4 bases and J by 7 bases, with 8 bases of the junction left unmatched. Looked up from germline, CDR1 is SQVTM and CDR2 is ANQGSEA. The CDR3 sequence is CSVGETGGSEKLFF. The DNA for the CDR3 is TGCAGCGTTGGAGAAACAGGGGGTTCTGAAAAACTGTTTTTT. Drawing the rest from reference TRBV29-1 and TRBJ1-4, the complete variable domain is SAVISQKPSRDICQRGTSLTIQCQVDSQVTMMFWYRQQPGQSLTLIATANQGSEATYESGFVIDKFPISRPNLTFSTLTVSNMSPEDSSIYLCSVGETGGSEKLFFGSGTQLSVL.

The CDR3 region has the DNA TGTGCCAGCAGCGTAGCCAGCTTCTCTGGAAACACCATATATTTT. Translating gives CASSVASFSGNTIYF. The chain combines TRBV9 with TRBJ1-3; no reliable D call. The CDR3 extends over 15 amino acids. The germline gives CDR1 SGDLS, CDR2 YYNGEE. Trimming removed 0 bases at V and 0 bases at J, with 7 bases between.

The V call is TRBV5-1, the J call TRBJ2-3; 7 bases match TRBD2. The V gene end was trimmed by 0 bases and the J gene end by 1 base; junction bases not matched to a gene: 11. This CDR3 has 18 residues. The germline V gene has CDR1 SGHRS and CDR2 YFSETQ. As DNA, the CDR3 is TGCGCCAGCAGCTTGGGCCCCCTGCGGGAGTATGGCACAGATACGCAGTATTTT. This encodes CASSLGPLREYGTDTQYF.

CDR3 loop: CASSQERLAGSYEQYF. The CDR3 nucleotides read TGCGCCAGCAGCCAAGAGAGGCTAGCGGGCTCCTACGAGCAGTACTTC. The chain links TRBV4-3 to TRBJ2-7; 8 bases agree with TRBD2. The CDR3 has 16 residues. After removal of 0 bases from V and 0 bases from J, the junction contained 4 bases not matched to a gene. Germline CDR1 is LGHNA and CDR2 is YSLEER.

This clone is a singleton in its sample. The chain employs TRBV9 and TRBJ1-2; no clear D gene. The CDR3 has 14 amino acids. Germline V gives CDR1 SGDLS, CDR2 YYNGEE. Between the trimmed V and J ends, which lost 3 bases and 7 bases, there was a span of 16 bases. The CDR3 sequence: CASSAISEEGGYTF. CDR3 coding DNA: TGTGCCAGCAGCGCAATCAGCGAAGAAGGTGGCTACACCTTC.

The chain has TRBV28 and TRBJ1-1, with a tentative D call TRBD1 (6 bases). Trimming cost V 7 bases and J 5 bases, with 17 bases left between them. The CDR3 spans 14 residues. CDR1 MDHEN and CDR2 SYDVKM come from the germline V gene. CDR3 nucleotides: TGTGCCAGCATCTCGCCGGGGGCGGCGACTGAAGCTTTCTTT. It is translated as CASISPGAATEAFF.

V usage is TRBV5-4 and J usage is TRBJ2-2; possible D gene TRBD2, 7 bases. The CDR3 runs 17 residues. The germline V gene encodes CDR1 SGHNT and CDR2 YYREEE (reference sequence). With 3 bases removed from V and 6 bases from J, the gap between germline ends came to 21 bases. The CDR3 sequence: CASSWGGPTPRAGELFF. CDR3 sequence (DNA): TGTGCCAGCAGCTGGGGGGGCCCGACTCCTAGGGCCGGGGAGCTGTTTTTT.

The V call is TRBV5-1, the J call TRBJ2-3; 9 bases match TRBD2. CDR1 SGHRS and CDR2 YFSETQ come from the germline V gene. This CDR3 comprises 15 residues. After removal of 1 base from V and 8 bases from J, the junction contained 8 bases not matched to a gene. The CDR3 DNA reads TGCGCCAGCAGCTTGATGCGGGAGGGGGGAAGTACGCAGTATTTT. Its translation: CASSLMREGGSTQYF.

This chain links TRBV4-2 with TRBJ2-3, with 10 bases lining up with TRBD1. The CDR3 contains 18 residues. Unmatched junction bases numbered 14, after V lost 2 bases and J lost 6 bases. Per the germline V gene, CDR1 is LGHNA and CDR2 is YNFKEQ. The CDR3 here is CASSQQSLRTGGMDTQYF. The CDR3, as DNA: TGTGCCAGCAGCCAACAAAGCCTCAGGACAGGGGGTATGGATACGCAGTATTTT.

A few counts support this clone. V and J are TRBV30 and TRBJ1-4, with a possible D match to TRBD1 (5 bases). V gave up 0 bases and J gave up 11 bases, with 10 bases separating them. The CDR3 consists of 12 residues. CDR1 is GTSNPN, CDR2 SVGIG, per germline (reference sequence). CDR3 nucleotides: TGTGCCTGGAGTGTACCCGGGGGGAAACTGTTTTTT. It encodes CAWSVPGGKLFF.

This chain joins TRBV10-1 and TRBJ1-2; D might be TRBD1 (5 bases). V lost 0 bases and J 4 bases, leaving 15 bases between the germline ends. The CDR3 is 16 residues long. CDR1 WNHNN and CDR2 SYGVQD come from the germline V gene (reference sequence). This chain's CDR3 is CASSESRDRNLYGYTF. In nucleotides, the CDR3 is TGCGCCAGCAGTGAGTCCCGCGACAGAAACCTCTATGGCTACACCTTC.

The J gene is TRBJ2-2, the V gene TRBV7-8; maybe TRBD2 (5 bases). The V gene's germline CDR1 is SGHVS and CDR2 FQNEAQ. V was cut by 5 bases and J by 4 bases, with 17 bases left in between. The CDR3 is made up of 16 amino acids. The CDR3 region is CASSLRTGVGTGELFF. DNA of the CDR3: TGTGCCAGCAGCCTACGGACTGGGGTCGGCACCGGGGAGCTGTTTTTT.

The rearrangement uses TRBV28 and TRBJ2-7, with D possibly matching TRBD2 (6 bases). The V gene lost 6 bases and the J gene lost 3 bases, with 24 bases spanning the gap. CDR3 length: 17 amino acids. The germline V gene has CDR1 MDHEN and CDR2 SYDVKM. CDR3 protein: CASSRGLQRVKIYEQYF. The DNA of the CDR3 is TGTGCCAGCAGCCGAGGTCTGCAGCGGGTTAAGATCTACGAGCAGTACTTC.

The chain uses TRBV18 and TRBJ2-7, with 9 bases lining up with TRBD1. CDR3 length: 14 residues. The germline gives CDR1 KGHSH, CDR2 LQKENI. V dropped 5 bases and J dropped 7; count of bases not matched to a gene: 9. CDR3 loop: CASSSGQGLGEQYF. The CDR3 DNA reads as TGTGCCAGCTCATCGGGACAGGGTTTGGGAGAGCAGTACTTC.

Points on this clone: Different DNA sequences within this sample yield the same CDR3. The DNA of the CDR3 is TGTGCCAGTAGTATATTGGCCGGGGTCTACGAGCAGTACTTC. The encoded protein is CASSILAGVYEQYF. V usage is TRBV19 and J usage is TRBJ2-7; possibly TRBD2 for D (5 bases). Looked up from germline, CDR1 is LNHDA and CDR2 is SQIVND (reference sequence). Trimming removed 2 bases at V and 3 bases at J, with 11 bases between. This CDR3 has 14 amino acids.

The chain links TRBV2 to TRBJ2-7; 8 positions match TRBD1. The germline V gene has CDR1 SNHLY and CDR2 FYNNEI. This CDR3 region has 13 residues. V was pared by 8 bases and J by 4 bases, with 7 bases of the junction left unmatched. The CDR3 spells CASGAGGLYEQYF. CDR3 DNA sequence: TGTGCCAGCGGGGCAGGGGGCTTGTACGAGCAGTACTTC.

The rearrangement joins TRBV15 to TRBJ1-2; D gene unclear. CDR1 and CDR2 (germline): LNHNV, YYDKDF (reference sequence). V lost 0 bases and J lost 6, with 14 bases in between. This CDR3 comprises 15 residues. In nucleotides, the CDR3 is TGTGCCACCAGCAGAGATATAGGGTTCGTCGATGGCTACACCTTC. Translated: CATSRDIGFVDGYTF.

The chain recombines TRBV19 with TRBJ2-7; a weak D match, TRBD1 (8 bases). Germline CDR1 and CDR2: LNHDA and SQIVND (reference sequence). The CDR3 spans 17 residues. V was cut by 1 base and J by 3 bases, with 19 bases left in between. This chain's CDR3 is CASSIVVSGTGIYEQYF. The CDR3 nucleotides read TGTGCCAGTAGTATAGTTGTGAGCGGGACAGGAATCTACGAGCAGTACTTC.

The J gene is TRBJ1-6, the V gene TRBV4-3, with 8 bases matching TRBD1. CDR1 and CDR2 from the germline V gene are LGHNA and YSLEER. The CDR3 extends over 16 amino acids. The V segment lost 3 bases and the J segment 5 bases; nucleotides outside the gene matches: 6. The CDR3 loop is CASSQEDRVNNSPLHF. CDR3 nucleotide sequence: TGCGCCAGCAGCCAGGAGGACAGGGTGAATAATTCACCCCTCCACTTT.

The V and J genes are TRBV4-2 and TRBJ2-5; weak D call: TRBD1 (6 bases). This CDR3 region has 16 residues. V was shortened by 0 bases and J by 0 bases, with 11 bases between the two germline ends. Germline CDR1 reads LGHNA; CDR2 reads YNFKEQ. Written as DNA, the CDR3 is TGTGCCAGCAGCCAAGACAGGGGTATATACCAAGAGACCCAGTACTTC. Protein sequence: CASSQDRGIYQETQYF.

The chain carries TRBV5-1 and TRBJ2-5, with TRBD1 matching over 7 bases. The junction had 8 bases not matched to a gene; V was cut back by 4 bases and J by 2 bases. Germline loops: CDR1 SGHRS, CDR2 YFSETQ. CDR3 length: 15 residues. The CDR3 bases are TGCGCCAGCAGCACCCTGGACAGGATTCAAGAGACCCAGTACTTC. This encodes CASSTLDRIQETQYF.

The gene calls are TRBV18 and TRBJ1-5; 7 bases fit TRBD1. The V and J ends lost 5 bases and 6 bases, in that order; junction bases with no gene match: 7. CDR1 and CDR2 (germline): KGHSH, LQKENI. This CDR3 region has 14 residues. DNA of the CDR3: TGTGCCAGCTCATCAGCAGGGGGTATTCAGCCCCAGCATTTT. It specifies CASSSAGGIQPQHF.

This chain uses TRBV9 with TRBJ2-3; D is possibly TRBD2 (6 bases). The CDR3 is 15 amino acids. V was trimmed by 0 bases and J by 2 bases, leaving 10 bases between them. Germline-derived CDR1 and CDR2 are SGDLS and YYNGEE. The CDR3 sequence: CASSVGSGFTDTQYF. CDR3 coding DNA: TGTGCCAGCAGCGTAGGGAGCGGGTTCACAGATACGCAGTATTTT.

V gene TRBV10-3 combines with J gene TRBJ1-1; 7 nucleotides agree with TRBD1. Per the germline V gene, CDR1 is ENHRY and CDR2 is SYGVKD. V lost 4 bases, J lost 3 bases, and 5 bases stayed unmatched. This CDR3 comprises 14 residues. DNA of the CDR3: TGTGCCATCAGTGCGGACAGGTTTGACACTGAAGCTTTCTTT. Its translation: CAISADRFDTEAFF.